Each of the 30 T cell receptor beta chains below was sequenced from the same sample in a study of blood T cell repertoires in COVID-19. Sequenced by immunoSEQ multiplex PCR; TCRdb stores in-frame clones only, minus some. The table lists under 300,000 clones, about 86% of them singletons. Sequenced: peripheral blood. The source is a man aged 55 to 69 with acute or convalescent COVID-19.

The chain joins TRBV27 to TRBJ2-1, with D possibly being TRBD2 (6 bases). Germline V lookup: CDR1 MNHEY, CDR2 SMNVEV (reference sequence). V gave up 6 bases and J gave up 2 bases, with 17 bases separating them. The CDR3 consists of 16 residues. The CDR3 is CASRRASARAYNEQFF. CDR3 coding DNA: TGTGCCAGCAGGAGAGCTAGCGCGCGAGCCTACAATGAGCAGTTCTTC.

The V call is TRBV5-4, the J call TRBJ2-2; 11 nucleotides line up with TRBD1. Looked up from germline, CDR1 is SGHNT and CDR2 is YYREEE (reference sequence). Germline trimming cut 4 bases from V and 5 bases from J; bases unmatched to any gene: 7. This CDR3 comprises 16 residues. The DNA for the CDR3 is TGTGCCAGCAGCGTGGGACAGGGGGTATCTACCGGGGAGCTGTTTTTT. Translation gives CASSVGQGVSTGELFF.

This clone turned up a few times. The chain uses TRBV6-5 and TRBJ2-7; 7 bases align to TRBD2. The CDR3 covers 13 residues. Germline V gene sequence: CDR1 MNHEY, CDR2 SVGAGI. The V gene end was trimmed by 6 bases and the J gene end by 9 bases; junction bases not matched to a gene: 11. CDR3 DNA: TGTGCCAGCAGGGGTCTTGGTGGGGAGGGGCAGTACTTC. This gives the protein CASRGLGGEGQYF.

The chain joins TRBV4-2 to TRBJ1-2; D is possibly TRBD1 (5 bases). Trimming took 3 bases from V and 5 from J, leaving 22 bases between them. The CDR3 sequence is 17 residues long. Germline-derived CDR1 and CDR2 are LGHNA and YNFKEQ. The CDR3 spells CASSQGGGGAVLYGYTF. The CDR3 bases are TGTGCCAGCAGCCAGGGGGGAGGTGGAGCTGTATTATATGGCTACACCTTC.

The rearrangement joins TRBV30 to TRBJ1-6; D is ambiguous. Trimming took 3 bases from V and 8 from J, leaving 11 bases between them. The CDR3 contains 13 residues. The germline gives CDR1 GTSNPN, CDR2 SVGIG (reference sequence). The CDR3 bases are TGTGCCTGGAGGGACGGGATAGATTCACCCCTCCACTTT. Translating it yields CAWRDGIDSPLHF.

This clone turned up a few times. The chain combines TRBV4-3 with TRBJ1-6; 7 positions agree with TRBD1. The V segment lost 0 bases and the J segment 7 bases; nucleotides outside the gene matches: 6. The germline CDR1 and CDR2 sequences are LGHNA and YSLEER. The CDR3 runs 16 residues. Here the CDR3 reads CASSQERDSINSPLHF. The CDR3, as DNA: TGCGCCAGCAGCCAAGAGCGGGACAGCATAAATTCACCCCTCCACTTT.

J is TRBJ2-5 and V is TRBV12-3 or TRBV12-4; 8 bases match TRBD1. The CDR3 has 12 residues. The ends lost 9 bases at V and 5 bases at J; junction bases unmatched: 5. The CDR3 region has the DNA TGTGCCAGTTTGGACAGGGCTGAGACCCAGTACTTC. Amino acids: CASLDRAETQYF.

The table lists this clone with a count of one. The chain links TRBV18 to TRBJ2-7; 8 bases fit TRBD1. The germline CDR1 and CDR2 sequences are KGHSH and LQKENI. The CDR3 covers 14 residues. J was trimmed by 1 base and V by 4 bases; bases with no gene match: 3. DNA of the CDR3: TGTGCCAGCTCACGGGGACAGGCGTCCTACGAGCAGTACTTC. It encodes CASSRGQASYEQYF. Full variable domain (missing parts from reference TRBV18 and TRBJ2-7): NAGVMQNPRHLVRRRGQEARLRCSPMKGHSHVYWYRQLPEEGLKFMVYLQKENIIDESGMPKERFSAEFPKEGPSILRIQQVVRGDSAAYFCASSRGQASYEQYFGPGTRLTVT.

The CDR3, as DNA: TGTGCCAGCACCACCGGGACTAGCGGAAATGACAATGAGCAGTTCTTC. It codes for CASTTGTSGNDNEQFF. This chain uses TRBV27 with TRBJ2-1, with 11 bases identical to TRBD2. This CDR3 comprises 16 residues. Germline-derived CDR1 and CDR2 are MNHEY and SMNVEV (reference sequence). V lost 7 bases, J lost 5 bases, and 10 bases stayed unmatched.

The chain's CDR3 is CASSELRGGQPQHF. The CDR3 DNA reads as TGTGCCAGCAGCGAATTAAGGGGTGGGCAGCCCCAGCATTTT. V is TRBV7-9 and J is TRBJ1-5, with D possibly TRBD1 on 5 matching bases. This CDR3 has 14 amino acids. Trimming removed 5 bases from V and 7 bases from J, with 15 bases in between. Germline CDR1 and CDR2: SEHNR and FQNEAQ (reference sequence). Variable domain in full (rest from reference TRBV7-9 and TRBJ1-5): DTGVSQNPRHKITKRGQNVTFRCDPISEHNRLYWYRQTLGQGPEFLTYFQNEAQLEKSRLLSDRFSAERPKGSFSTLEIQRTEQGDSAMYLCASSELRGGQPQHFGDGTRLSIL.

This clone was seen a handful of times. The J gene is TRBJ1-2, the V gene TRBV18; a possible D gene is TRBD1 (5 bases). CDR3 length: 13 amino acids. CDR1 KGHSH and CDR2 LQKENI come from the germline V gene. Trimming shortened V by 3 bases and J by 7 bases, and 12 bases separated the two germline ends. The CDR3 loop is CASSPSGSGGYTF. CDR3 nucleotide sequence: TGTGCCAGCTCACCTTCAGGGTCAGGTGGCTACACCTTC.

This chain joins TRBV7-2 and TRBJ2-5; TRBD2 is a possible D gene (6 bases). Germline V gene sequence: CDR1 SGHTA, CDR2 FQGNSA. V was shortened by 3 bases and J by 2 bases, with 13 bases between the two germline ends. The CDR3 is made up of 15 amino acids. For the CDR3, the DNA is TGTGCCAGCAGCTTGCACGGGGGATTTCAAGAGACCCAGTACTTC. Residues: CASSLHGGFQETQYF.

This rearrangement joins TRBV28 to TRBJ1-5; D uncertain. The CDR3 runs 14 residues. The V gene lost 8 bases and the J gene lost 3 bases, with 14 bases spanning the gap. Germline CDR1 MDHEN, CDR2 SYDVKM. DNA for the CDR3: TGTGCCAGCTCGGACGGGAATAACAATCAGCCCCAGCATTTT. Its translation: CASSDGNNNQPQHF. Using reference TRBV28 and TRBJ1-5 for the parts outside the CDR3, the full variable domain is DVKVTQSSRYLVKRTGEKVFLECVQDMDHENMFWYRQDPGLGLRLIYFSYDVKMKEKGDIPEGYSVSREKKERFSLILESASTNQTSMYLCASSDGNNNQPQHFGDGTRLSIL.

The V call is TRBV2, the J call TRBJ1-5; D not certain. CDR3 length equals 13 residues. The V end was cut by 7 bases, the J end by 3 bases, with 10 bases between. Germline V gene sequence: CDR1 SNHLY, CDR2 FYNNEI. CDR3 sequence reads: CASMRGTNQPQHF. The CDR3 DNA follows: TGTGCCAGCATGCGGGGTACCAATCAGCCCCAGCATTTT.

The CDR3 here is CATSRDLGSGLNEKLFF. The CDR3 nucleotides are TGTGCCACCAGCAGAGATCTGGGGTCAGGGCTGAATGAAAAACTGTTTTTT. The gene calls are TRBV15 and TRBJ1-4, with D tentatively TRBD1 (5 bases). Germline V lookup: CDR1 LNHNV, CDR2 YYDKDF (reference sequence). V was pared by 0 bases and J by 5 bases, with 16 bases between. The CDR3 extends over 17 amino acids.

V is TRBV7-3 and J is TRBJ2-1, with 13 bases fitting TRBD2. Germline V gene sequence: CDR1 SGHTA, CDR2 FQGTGA. J gave up 11 bases and V 1 base, and 11 bases lay outside the gene matches. The CDR3 length is 17 residues. For the CDR3, the DNA is TGTGCCAGCAGCTTAATCGCAGCTGGACTAGCGGGAGCACAGCAGTTCTTC. It translates to CASSLIAAGLAGAQQFF.

The gene calls are TRBV11-2 and TRBJ1-1, with D possibly TRBD1 on 6 matching bases. CDR1 and CDR2 from the germline V gene are SGHAT and FQNNGV. The CDR3 extends over 12 amino acids. V lost 5 bases, J lost 8 bases, and 12 bases lay in between. The CDR3 coding sequence is TGTGCCAGCAGCGGGACGGACAGCGAAGCTTTCTTT. It specifies CASSGTDSEAFF.

CDR3 DNA: TGTGCCAGCAGTTCGCCGACAGTCTCTGGCTACACCTTC. Its translation is CASSSPTVSGYTF. V and J are TRBV12-3 or TRBV12-4 and TRBJ1-2; possibly TRBD1 for D (5 bases). There are 13 residues in the CDR3. V was shortened by 4 bases and J by 7 bases, with 13 bases between the two germline ends.

V usage is TRBV11-3 and J usage is TRBJ2-7; D call uncertain. The V end lost 1 base, the J end lost 4 bases, and 8 bases lay between the germline ends. The CDR3 runs to 13 residues. Germline CDR1 and CDR2: SGHNT and YENEEA. The CDR3 coding sequence is TGTGCCAGCAGCTTAGGGCCAGTATACGAGCAGTACTTC. Protein product: CASSLGPVYEQYF.

A remark on this clone: The same CDR3 is also encoded by other DNA sequences in this sample. The chain links TRBV19 to TRBJ2-2; unclear D gene. Deletions cut 3 bases from V and 0 bases from J, with 11 bases between. The CDR3 is made up of 16 amino acids. Per the germline V gene, CDR1 is LNHDA and CDR2 is SQIVND (reference sequence). The DNA for the CDR3 is TGTGCCAGTAGTATCCTAGGAAGCGCGAACACCGGGGAGCTGTTTTTT. Translated, it gives CASSILGSANTGELFF.

V usage is TRBV23-1 and J usage is TRBJ2-7; weak D call: TRBD2 (6 bases). Being an ORF, TRBV23-1 has a function that is uncertain. V gave up 3 bases and J gave up 5 bases, with 14 bases separating them. This CDR3 is 14 amino acids long. This CDR3 is CASSQGPGEHEQYF. The CDR3 coding sequence is TGCGCCAGCAGTCAGGGGCCGGGGGAGCACGAGCAGTACTTC.

V gene TRBV7-3 combines with J gene TRBJ1-2, with 7 bases identical to TRBD1. With 6 bases clipped from V and 5 bases from J, the junction kept 6 bases outside the gene matches. CDR1 is SGHTA and CDR2 is FQGTGA in the germline V gene. The CDR3 runs 13 residues. CDR3 loop: CASSDGTAYGYTF. CDR3 DNA: TGTGCCAGCAGTGATGGGACAGCTTATGGCTACACCTTC.

The chain combines TRBV9 with TRBJ2-1, with a possible D match to TRBD2 (6 bases). Germline CDR1 is SGDLS and CDR2 is YYNGEE. V lost 1 base to trimming and J lost 5 bases, with 13 bases between them. CDR3 size: 15 residues. The CDR3 spells CASSVLGTHNNEQFF. DNA of the CDR3: TGTGCCAGCAGCGTATTAGGGACTCATAACAATGAGCAGTTCTTC.

This sequence joins TRBV5-1 and TRBJ1-5; tentative D call: TRBD1 (6 bases). The V gene lost 4 bases and the J gene lost 5 bases, with 19 bases spanning the gap. The CDR3 is made up of 16 amino acids. The V gene's germline CDR1 is SGHRS and CDR2 YFSETQ. CDR3 loop: CASSPGTQSGHQPQHF. CDR3 DNA sequence: TGCGCCAGCAGCCCCGGGACACAGTCAGGTCATCAGCCCCAGCATTTT.

This clone was seen a few times. The chain employs TRBV6-5 and TRBJ2-3, with 10 bases aligning to TRBD2. CDR1 and CDR2 from the germline V gene are MNHEY and SVGAGI. Germline trimming cut 8 bases from V and 8 bases from J; bases unmatched to any gene: 10. The CDR3 sequence is 14 residues long. The CDR3 DNA is TGTGCCAGCCGTCCAGCGGGAGGGCCAGGTACGCAGTATTTT. Residues: CASRPAGGPGTQYF.

The rearrangement uses TRBV7-2 and TRBJ1-5, with no clear D. V was cut by 2 bases and J by 0 bases, with 5 bases left in between. This CDR3 comprises 14 residues. Germline CDR1 reads SGHTA; CDR2 reads FQGNSA. CDR3 sequence reads: CASSLTYSNQPQHF. For the CDR3, the DNA is TGTGCCAGCAGCTTAACCTATAGCAATCAGCCCCAGCATTTT.

The chain couples TRBV10-3 to TRBJ1-5, with TRBD1 identical over 7 bases. The CDR3 totals 15 residues. Germline trimming cut 6 bases from V and 0 bases from J; bases unmatched to any gene: 5. Germline-derived CDR1 and CDR2 are ENHRY and SYGVKD. CDR3 nucleotide sequence: TGTGCCATCAGGGAGGGACAGAATAGCAATCAGCCCCAGCATTTT. It specifies CAIREGQNSNQPQHF.

The chain employs TRBV9 and TRBJ2-7, with a tentative D call TRBD1 (6 bases). There are 14 residues in the CDR3. Trimming removed 1 base from V and 3 bases from J, with 11 bases in between. CDR1 SGDLS and CDR2 YYNGEE come from the germline V gene. The CDR3 region is CASSVNGQHYEQYF. In nucleotides, the CDR3 is TGTGCCAGCAGCGTAAATGGACAGCACTACGAGCAGTACTTC.

This sequence joins TRBV27 and TRBJ1-1; tentatively, D is TRBD1 (6 bases). V lost 5 bases, J lost 4 bases, and 14 bases lay in between. In germline, CDR1 is MNHEY, CDR2 SMNVEV (reference sequence). The CDR3 is made up of 14 amino acids. The CDR3 DNA sequence: TGTGCCAGCAGTATAGAAGGGGGTCGCACTGAAGCTTTCTTT. Translated, it gives CASSIEGGRTEAFF.

The rearrangement uses TRBV6-5 and TRBJ1-5; the D gene is possibly TRBD1 (5 bases). The CDR3 consists of 15 residues. Deletions cut 4 bases from V and 5 bases from J, with 15 bases between. Germline-derived CDR1 and CDR2 are MNHEY and SVGAGI. CDR3 residues: CASSSREGGHQPQHF. The CDR3, as DNA: TGTGCCAGCAGTTCCAGGGAGGGTGGGCATCAGCCCCAGCATTTT.